The present entry profiles one TCR beta chain with its context. No antigen is known for it. The PCR used 60 Vbeta and 13 Jbeta primers. Measured with immunoSEQ multiplex PCR; TCRdb has only the in-frame clones, and not every one. The data show approximately 100,000 clones, about 70% seen once. CDR3 length equals 13 residues. The data belong to a study of cytomegalovirus exposure and HLA in healthy donors. Study-level points and caveats: Upon later analysis, HLA-associated TCR beta chains proved more clonally expanded than other, equally common chains.

Sequencing input: PBMCs. The sequence was obtained from a woman aged 40-49 years in good health and CMV-seronegative. This sequence joins TRBV21-1 and TRBJ2-7; the table's D gene call, TRBD2, was not cross checked with the DNA. TRBV21-1 is recorded as a pseudogene. The CDR3 loop is CASRGDNSYEQYF. The CDR3 nucleotides are TGTGCCAGCCGGGGGGACAACTCCTACGAGCAGTACTTC.